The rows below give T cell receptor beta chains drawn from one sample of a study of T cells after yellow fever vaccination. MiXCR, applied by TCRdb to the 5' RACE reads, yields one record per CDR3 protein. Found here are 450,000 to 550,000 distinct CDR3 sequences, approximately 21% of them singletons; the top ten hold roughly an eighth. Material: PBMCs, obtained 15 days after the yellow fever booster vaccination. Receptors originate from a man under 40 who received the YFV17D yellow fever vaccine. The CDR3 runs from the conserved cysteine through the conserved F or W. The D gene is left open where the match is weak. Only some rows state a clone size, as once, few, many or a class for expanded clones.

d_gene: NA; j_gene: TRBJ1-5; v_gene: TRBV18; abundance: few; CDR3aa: CASSLGLTNRPQHF; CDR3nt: TGTGCCAGCTCACTGGGGCTAACGAACCGGCCCCAGCATTTT
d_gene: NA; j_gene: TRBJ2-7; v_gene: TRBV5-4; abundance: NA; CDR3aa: CASSLVQDSYEQYF; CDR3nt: TGTGCCAGCAGCTTGGTTCAGGACTCCTACGAGCAGTACTTC
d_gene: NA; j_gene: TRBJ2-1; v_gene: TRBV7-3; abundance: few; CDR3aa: CASSEDRGSYNEQFF; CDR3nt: TGTGCCAGCAGCGAGGACCGGGGCTCCTACAATGAGCAGTTCTTC
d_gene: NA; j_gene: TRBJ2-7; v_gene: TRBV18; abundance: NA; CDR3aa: CASQLGGNYEQYF; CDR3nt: TGTGCCAGCCAACTAGGGGGAAATTACGAGCAGTACTTC
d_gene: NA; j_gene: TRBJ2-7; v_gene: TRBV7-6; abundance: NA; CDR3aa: CASSLSGILQYF; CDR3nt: TGTGCCAGCAGCTTATCCGGAATTCTACAGTACTTC
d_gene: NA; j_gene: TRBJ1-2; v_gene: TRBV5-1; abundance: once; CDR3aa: CASSLEGSGDGYTF; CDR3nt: TGCGCCAGCAGCTTGGAGGGAAGCGGGGATGGCTACACCTTC
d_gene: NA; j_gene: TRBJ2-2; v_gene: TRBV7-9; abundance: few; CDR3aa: CASSAAGGNTGELFF; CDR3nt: TGTGCCAGCAGCGCCGCCGGTGGGAACACCGGGGAGCTGTTTTTT
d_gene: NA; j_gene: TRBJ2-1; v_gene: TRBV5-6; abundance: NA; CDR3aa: CASGGQFGGEQFF; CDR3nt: TGTGCCAGCGGGGGGCAGTTCGGGGGAGAGCAGTTCTTC
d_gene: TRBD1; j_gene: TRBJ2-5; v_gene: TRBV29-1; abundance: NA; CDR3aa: CSVAGQAGETQYF; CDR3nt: TGCAGCGTTGCGGGACAGGCCGGGGAGACCCAGTACTTC
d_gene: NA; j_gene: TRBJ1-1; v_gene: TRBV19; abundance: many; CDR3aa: CASIGDSKAFF; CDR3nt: TGTGCCAGTATTGGAGACAGCAAAGCTTTCTTT
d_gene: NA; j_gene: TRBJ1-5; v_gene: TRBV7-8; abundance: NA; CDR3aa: CASSFGSNSNQPQHF; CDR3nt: TGTGCCAGCAGCTTTGGGAGCAATAGCAATCAGCCCCAGCATTTT
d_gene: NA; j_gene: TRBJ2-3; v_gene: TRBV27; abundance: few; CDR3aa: CASSLTREYTDTQYF; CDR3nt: TGTGCCAGCAGTTTGACGCGTGAATACACAGATACGCAGTATTTT
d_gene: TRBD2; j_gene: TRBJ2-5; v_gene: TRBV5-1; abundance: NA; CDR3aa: CASSLPAGRETQYF; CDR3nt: TGCGCCAGCAGCTTGCCAGCGGGAAGAGAGACCCAGTACTTC
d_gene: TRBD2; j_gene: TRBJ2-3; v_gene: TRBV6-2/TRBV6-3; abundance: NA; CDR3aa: CASSPRVAGVGDTQYF; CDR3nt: TGTGCCAGCAGTCCACGGGTAGCGGGAGTTGGAGATACGCAGTATTTT
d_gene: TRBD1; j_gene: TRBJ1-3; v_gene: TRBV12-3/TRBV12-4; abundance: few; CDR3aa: CASRTGQPGNTIYF; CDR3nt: TGTGCCAGCAGGACGGGACAGCCTGGAAACACCATATATTTT
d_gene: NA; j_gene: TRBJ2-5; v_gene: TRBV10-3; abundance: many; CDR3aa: CATRLGDTETQYF; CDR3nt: TGTGCCACCCGTCTGGGAGACACGGAGACCCAGTACTTC
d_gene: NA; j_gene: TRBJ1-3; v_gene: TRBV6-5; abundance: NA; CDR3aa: CASSYSEEGNTIYF; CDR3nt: TGTGCCAGCAGTTACTCGGAGGAAGGAAACACCATATATTTT
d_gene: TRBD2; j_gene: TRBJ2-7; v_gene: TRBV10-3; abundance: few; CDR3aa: CAISDMTSGRQYEQYF; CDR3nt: TGTGCCATCAGTGATATGACTAGCGGGAGGCAATACGAGCAGTACTTC
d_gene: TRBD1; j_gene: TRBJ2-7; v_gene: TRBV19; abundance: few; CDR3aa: CASSITWDSVTYEQYF; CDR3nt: TGTGCCAGTAGTATTACTTGGGACAGCGTAACCTACGAGCAGTACTTC
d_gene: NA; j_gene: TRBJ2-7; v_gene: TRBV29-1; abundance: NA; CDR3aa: CSVEHGQGYEQYF; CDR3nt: TGCAGCGTTGAACACGGGCAGGGCTACGAGCAGTACTTC
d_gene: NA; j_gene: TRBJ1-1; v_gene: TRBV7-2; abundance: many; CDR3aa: CASSPGAEAFF; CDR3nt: TGTGCCAGCAGCCCCGGGGCTGAAGCTTTCTTT
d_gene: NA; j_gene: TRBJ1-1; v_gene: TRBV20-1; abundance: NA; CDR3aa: CSARDEGDSEAFF; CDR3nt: TGCAGTGCTAGAGATGAGGGGGATTCTGAAGCTTTCTTT
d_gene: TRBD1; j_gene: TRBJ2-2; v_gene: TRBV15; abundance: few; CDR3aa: CATRRDRDGELFF; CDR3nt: TGTGCCACCAGAAGGGACAGGGACGGGGAGCTGTTTTTT
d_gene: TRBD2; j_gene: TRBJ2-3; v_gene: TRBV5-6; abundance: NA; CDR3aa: CASSLYGTSGTDTQYF; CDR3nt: TGTGCCAGCAGCTTGTACGGGACTAGCGGAACAGATACGCAGTATTTT
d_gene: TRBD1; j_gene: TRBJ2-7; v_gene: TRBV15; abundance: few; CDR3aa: CATSREGTGAYEQYF; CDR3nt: TGTGCCACCAGCAGAGAAGGGACAGGGGCTTACGAGCAGTACTTC
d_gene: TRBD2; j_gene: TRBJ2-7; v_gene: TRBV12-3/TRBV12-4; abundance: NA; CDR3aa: CASSLQGGPRSEQYF; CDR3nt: TGTGCCAGCAGTTTACAGGGAGGGCCCCGCTCCGAGCAGTACTTC
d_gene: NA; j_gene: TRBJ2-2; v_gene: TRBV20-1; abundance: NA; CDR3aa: CSARESGANTGELFF; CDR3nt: TGCAGTGCTAGGGAATCCGGCGCGAACACCGGGGAGCTGTTTTTT
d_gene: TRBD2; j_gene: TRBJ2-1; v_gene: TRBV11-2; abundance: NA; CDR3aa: CASSLGTNYNEQFF; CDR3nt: TGTGCCAGCAGCTTGGGGACTAACTACAATGAGCAGTTCTTC
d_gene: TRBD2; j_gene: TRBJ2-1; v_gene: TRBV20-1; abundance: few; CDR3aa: CRAPRGVAGGDPNEQFF; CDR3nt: TGCAGAGCACCACGCGGGGTAGCGGGAGGGGACCCGAATGAGCAGTTCTTC
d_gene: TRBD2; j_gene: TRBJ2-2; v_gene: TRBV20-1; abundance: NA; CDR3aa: CSARPVTSAGELFF; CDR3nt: TGCAGTGCTAGACCCGTGACTAGCGCCGGGGAGCTGTTTTTT
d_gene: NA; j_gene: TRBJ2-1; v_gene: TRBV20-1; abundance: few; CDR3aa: CSALADTSYNEQFF; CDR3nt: TGCAGTGCTTTAGCGGATACCTCCTACAATGAGCAGTTCTTC
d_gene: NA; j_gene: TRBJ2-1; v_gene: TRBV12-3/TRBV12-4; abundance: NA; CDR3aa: CASRLAAYNEQFF; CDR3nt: TGTGCCAGCCGTTTAGCGGCCTACAATGAGCAGTTCTTC